The 8 T cell receptor beta chains in this list originate from one sample, sequenced in a study of cytomegalovirus exposure and HLA in healthy donors. The PCR was carried out with 60 Vbeta primers and 13 Jbeta primers. Libraries were prepared by immunoSEQ multiplex PCR; TCRdb keeps only in-frame clonotypes and omits some of them. The sample consists of some 150,000 clones, less than 65% of them appearing once. The sequenced sample was PBMCs. These receptors all stem from a woman younger than 45 in good health and CMV-seropositive.

The chain has TRBV2 and TRBJ2-7, with D possibly matching TRBD2 (6 bases). CDR1 SNHLY and CDR2 FYNNEI come from the germline V gene. The CDR3 is made up of 11 amino acids. Trimming pared 6 bases from V and 9 bases from J, leaving 12 bases between. CDR3 sequence reads: CASSEDYSQYF. CDR3 coding DNA: TGTGCCAGCAGCGAGGACTATTCGCAGTACTTC.

The count of this clone is one. V gene TRBV29-1 combines with J gene TRBJ2-7; TRBD1 agrees at 12 bases. CDR3 length: 14 residues. V gave up 6 bases and J gave up 2 bases; unmatched junction bases: 5. Germline loops: CDR1 SQVTM, CDR2 ANQGSEA. CDR3 bases: TGCAGCGTGCCCGGGACAGGGGGCCCCTACGAGCAGTACTTC. Its translation is CSVPGTGGPYEQYF.

V and J are TRBV7-9 and TRBJ1-5; D might be TRBD1 (6 bases). The CDR3 length is 14 residues. V lost 3 bases and J lost 7, with 13 bases in between. Germline V lookup: CDR1 SEHNR, CDR2 FQNEAQ (reference sequence). The chain's CDR3 is CASSFGLGGQPQHF. The CDR3, as DNA: TGTGCCAGCAGCTTCGGTTTAGGGGGACAGCCCCAGCATTTT.

The chain carries TRBV20-1 and TRBJ2-4; D is unresolved. The CDR3 extends over 11 amino acids. Trimming took off 6 bases at V and 9 bases at J, with 12 bases between the two ends. Germline lookup yields CDR1 DFQATT and CDR2 SNEGSKA (reference sequence). The chain's CDR3 is CSAKARSIQYF. CDR3 DNA: TGCAGTGCAAAGGCAAGGAGCATTCAGTACTTC.

The chain links TRBV28 to TRBJ1-1; D is unresolved. The CDR3 is made up of 12 amino acids. The V gene lost 3 bases and the J gene lost 4 bases, with 6 bases spanning the gap. Germline values: CDR1 MDHEN, CDR2 SYDVKM. Here the CDR3 DNA reads TGTGCCAGCAGTTTTGTTAGCACTGAAGCTTTCTTT. It specifies CASSFVSTEAFF. The full variable domain, in which reference TRBV28 and TRBJ1-1 provide the parts outside the CDR3, is DVKVTQSSRYLVKRTGEKVFLECVQDMDHENMFWYRQDPGLGLRLIYFSYDVKMKEKGDIPEGYSVSREKKERFSLILESASTNQTSMYLCASSFVSTEAFFGQGTRLTVV.

V and J are TRBV5-6 and TRBJ2-7; 12 positions match TRBD2. With V trimmed by 4 bases and J by 7 bases, 6 bases remained unmatched. The CDR3 covers 14 residues. Per germline, CDR1 SGHDT and CDR2 YYEEEE. CDR3 nucleotide sequence: TGTGCCAGCAGCCTAGCGGGAGGGAGGGGTGAGCAGTACTTC. The encoded protein is CASSLAGGRGEQYF. The full variable domain, rest sourced from reference TRBV5-6 and TRBJ2-7, is DAGVTQSPTHLIKTRGQQVTLRCSPKSGHDTVSWYQQALGQGPQFIFQYYEEEERQRGNFPDRFSGHQFPNYSSELNVNALLLGDSALYLCASSLAGGRGEQYFGPGTRLTVT.

This clone was counted a few times. The genes are TRBV15 and TRBJ1-5; a weak D match, TRBD1 (6 bases). CDR1 LNHNV and CDR2 YYDKDF come from the germline V gene (reference sequence). This CDR3 is 13 amino acids long. V was shortened by 5 bases and J by 5 bases, with 10 bases between the two germline ends. The CDR3 protein is CATSQDRDQPQHF. The CDR3 nucleotides read TGTGCCACCAGCCAGGACAGAGATCAGCCCCAGCATTTT.

This clone has only a few counts. J is TRBJ1-5 and V is TRBV19; TRBD1 matches at 8 bases. Germline CDR1 and CDR2: LNHDA and SQIVND (reference sequence). CDR3 length: 13 residues. Trimming removed 6 bases from V and 5 bases from J; junction bases left unmatched: 3. The CDR3 DNA reads TGTGCCAGTAGCTCGACAGGGGATCAGCCCCAGCATTTT. It yields the protein CASSSTGDQPQHF.